These 30 T cell receptor beta chains share one sample of origin, sequenced in a study of vaccination and CD4 T cells after COVID-19. Stated treatment: roughly 11-day PBMC culture with coronavirus spike peptide pools or control peptides (ViraFEST assay). Their antigen targets remain unknown. Oncomine TCR Beta short-read sequencing was applied to DNA from cultured CD4+ T cells. MiXCR was run by TCRdb on the PCR reads, yielding one entry per CDR3 protein. The sample lists 9,500 to 13,000 distinct CDR3 sequences, approximately 65% occurring once. This specimen was CD4+ T cells from blood, cultured in vitro, taken before SARS-CoV-2 vaccination. The receptors were sampled from a human donor who had recovered from COVID-19.

This clonotype was counted between two and nine times. The chain recombines TRBV20-1 with TRBJ2-1, with a weak D call TRBD2 (6 bases). Trimming stripped 3 bases from V and 4 bases from J, with 10 bases between. This CDR3 has 13 amino acids. Germline CDR1 is DFQATT and CDR2 is SNEGSKA (reference sequence). This chain's CDR3 is CSASIAEYNEQFF. In DNA, the CDR3 is TGCAGTGCTAGTATAGCGGAGTACAATGAGCAGTTCTTC.

This rearrangement joins TRBV19 to TRBJ1-5, with D possibly being TRBD1 (5 bases). V lost 3 bases and J lost 7, with 10 bases in between. Germline CDR1 reads LNHDA; CDR2 reads SQIVND (reference sequence). This CDR3 region has 13 residues. In DNA, the CDR3 is TGTGCCAGTAGTATGGGGGGTGGACAGCCCCAGCATTTT. As protein: CASSMGGGQPQHF.

This clonotype was seen a handful of times. This chain joins TRBV15 and TRBJ1-1; maybe TRBD1 (6 bases). The CDR3 runs to 17 residues. The V and J ends lost 1 base and 1 base respectively, with 16 bases between them. Germline CDR1 reads LNHNV; CDR2 reads YYDKDF (reference sequence). The chain's CDR3 is CATSRVYRVRENTEAFF. The CDR3 DNA follows: TGTGCCACCAGCAGAGTTTACAGGGTTCGTGAGAACACTGAAGCTTTCTTT.

The V gene is TRBV4-2, the J gene TRBJ1-6, with TRBD1 identical over 7 bases. CDR1 LGHNA and CDR2 YNFKEQ come from the germline V gene. V dropped 0 bases and J dropped 7; count of bases not matched to a gene: 3. This CDR3 spans 15 amino acids. The DNA of the CDR3 is TGTGCCAGCAGCCAAGATTTACAGGGGAATTCACCCCTCCACTTT. It specifies CASSQDLQGNSPLHF.

The rearrangement joins TRBV20-1 to TRBJ2-7; D possibly corresponds to TRBD1 (7 bases). Trimming stripped 7 bases from V and 4 bases from J, with 23 bases between. There are 15 residues in the CDR3. From germline, CDR1 is DFQATT and CDR2 SNEGSKA (reference sequence). The CDR3 DNA follows: TGCAGTGGGGAACAAGGCAGGGGGGCACTTTACGAGCAGTACTTC. This translates into CSGEQGRGALYEQYF.

The CDR3 is CATSRDPGRDEKLFF. CDR3 DNA sequence: TGTGCCACCAGCAGAGATCCGGGAAGAGATGAAAAACTGTTTTTT. The chain recombines TRBV15 with TRBJ1-4; D remains ambiguous. CDR1 is LNHNV, CDR2 YYDKDF, per germline (reference sequence). The V gene lost 0 bases and the J gene lost 6 bases, with 11 bases spanning the gap. The CDR3 runs 15 residues.

The rearrangement joins TRBV20-1 to TRBJ1-2; 11 bases map to TRBD1. The germline V gene has CDR1 DFQATT and CDR2 SNEGSKA (reference sequence). After removal of 1 base from V and 5 bases from J, the junction contained 3 bases not matched to a gene. This CDR3 has 14 amino acids. The CDR3 reads CSARGGQGAYGYTF. DNA of the CDR3: TGCAGTGCTAGAGGTGGACAGGGGGCTTATGGCTACACCTTC.

This chain joins TRBV7-8 and TRBJ2-2; the match to TRBD1 covers 11 bases. The germline V gene has CDR1 SGHVS and CDR2 FQNEAQ. The CDR3 spans 15 residues. After removal of 1 base from V and 6 bases from J, the junction contained 1 base not matched to a gene. CDR3 residues: CASSLGTGGSGELFF. DNA for the CDR3: TGTGCCAGCAGCTTAGGGACAGGGGGCTCCGGGGAGCTGTTTTTT.

This rearrangement joins TRBV7-9 to TRBJ2-1, with D possibly matching TRBD2 (7 bases). CDR1 SEHNR and CDR2 FQNEAQ come from the germline V gene (reference sequence). The CDR3 consists of 15 residues. V lost 6 bases and J 8 bases, leaving 20 bases between the germline ends. The CDR3: CASSDRKGGAHEQFF. CDR3 in DNA: TGTGCCAGCAGTGACAGAAAAGGGGGGGCCCATGAGCAGTTCTTC.

CDR3 protein: CASSESTANTEAFF. DNA for the CDR3: TGCGCCAGCAGTGAGTCGACGGCGAACACTGAAGCTTTCTTT. The chain recombines TRBV10-1 with TRBJ1-1, with D unclear. The CDR3 has 14 amino acids. The V end was cut by 0 bases, the J end by 1 base, with 6 bases between. CDR1 is WNHNN, CDR2 SYGVQD, per germline (reference sequence).

There are a few counts of this clonotype. The chain joins TRBV20-1 to TRBJ2-1; 11 nucleotides align to TRBD2. CDR1 and CDR2 (germline): DFQATT, SNEGSKA (reference sequence). The V gene end was trimmed by 1 base and the J gene end by 5 bases; junction bases not matched to a gene: 7. The CDR3 is 16 amino acids. CDR3 DNA sequence: TGCAGTGCTAGAGCCGTACTAGCGGGAGCCCACAATGAGCAGTTCTTC. Translated: CSARAVLAGAHNEQFF.

This chain connects TRBV20-1 to TRBJ2-5; weak D call: TRBD1 (5 bases). Germline V gene data show CDR1 as DFQATT and CDR2 as SNEGSKA (reference sequence). V lost 2 bases to trimming and J lost 5 bases, with 15 bases between them. The CDR3 contains 14 residues. In DNA, the CDR3 is TGCAGTGCTAGATCGTCAGGGTTCGTGGAGACCCAGTACTTC. Translation: CSARSSGFVETQYF.

The rearrangement links TRBV20-1 to TRBJ2-5; D might be TRBD2 (5 bases). The CDR3 covers 13 residues. Trimming pared 1 base from V and 6 bases from J, leaving 12 bases between. Germline values: CDR1 DFQATT, CDR2 SNEGSKA (reference sequence). The CDR3 here is CSARVISGQTQYF. The DNA of the CDR3 is TGCAGTGCTAGAGTGATAAGCGGACAGACCCAGTACTTC.

V usage is TRBV18 and J usage is TRBJ1-1, with D unclear. V lost 3 bases, J lost 2 bases, and 10 bases lay in between. CDR3 size: 14 residues. The germline gives CDR1 KGHSH, CDR2 LQKENI. The CDR3 loop is CASSPGIANTEAFF. CDR3 DNA: TGTGCCAGCTCACCGGGCATTGCTAACACTGAAGCTTTCTTT.

V usage is TRBV6-5 and J usage is TRBJ2-1, with 12 bases that match TRBD2. The V gene's germline CDR1 is MNHEY and CDR2 SVGAGI. With V trimmed by 0 bases and J by 8 bases, 8 bases remained unmatched. The CDR3 extends over 17 amino acids. The CDR3 DNA follows: TGTGCCAGCAGTTACTCGAGGGCTAGCGGGAGGGCATATGAGCAGTTCTTC. Translated, it gives CASSYSRASGRAYEQFF.

In its sample, this clonotype was seen a few times. V and J are TRBV7-2 and TRBJ2-3, with no clear D. Germline V gives CDR1 SGHTA, CDR2 FQGNSA. The CDR3 consists of 16 residues. V lost 1 base to trimming and J lost 2 bases, with 13 bases between them. The CDR3 protein is CASSLGLQRTTDTQYF. CDR3 sequence (DNA): TGTGCCAGCAGCTTAGGGTTACAGCGCACCACAGATACGCAGTATTTT.

The rearrangement joins TRBV6-5 to TRBJ2-2; 10 nucleotides match TRBD1. CDR1 is MNHEY and CDR2 is SVGAGI in the germline V gene. The CDR3 runs to 18 residues. The V segment lost 0 bases and the J segment 6 bases; nucleotides outside the gene matches: 10. The CDR3 spells CASSYSILPDRGSGELFF. CDR3 DNA: TGTGCCAGCAGTTACTCGATTCTTCCGGACAGGGGGTCCGGGGAGCTGTTTTTT.

The chain is built from TRBV19 and TRBJ1-2; 7 nucleotides line up with TRBD1. The germline V gene has CDR1 LNHDA and CDR2 SQIVND (reference sequence). With V trimmed by 1 base and J by 1 base, 12 bases remained unmatched. The CDR3 has 18 residues. Written as DNA, the CDR3 is TGTGCCAGTAGTATAGGGGACAGCTCAACCTTACTTAACTATGGCTACACCTTC. It is translated as CASSIGDSSTLLNYGYTF.

This chain links TRBV6-1 with TRBJ2-1; the D is unclear. CDR3 length: 14 amino acids. V was cut by 7 bases and J by 5 bases, with 15 bases left in between. CDR1 is MNHNS and CDR2 is SASEGT in the germline V gene. CDR3 DNA: TGTGCCAGCAAAACCACGTTACAAGACAATGAGCAGTTCTTC. Its translation is CASKTTLQDNEQFF.

This clonotype appeared once. V usage is TRBV6-1 and J usage is TRBJ2-5, with 9 bases lining up with TRBD1. Germline trimming cut 5 bases from V and 5 bases from J; bases unmatched to any gene: 15. CDR3 length equals 17 residues. Per germline, CDR1 MNHNS and CDR2 SASEGT. The CDR3 is CASSPPGTGRGRETQYF. The CDR3 nucleotides are TGTGCCAGCAGTCCGCCCGGGACAGGGAGAGGAAGGGAGACCCAGTACTTC.

The J gene is TRBJ2-5, the V gene TRBV7-3; the match to TRBD1 covers 9 bases. The CDR3 extends over 15 amino acids. V shed 2 bases, J shed 4 bases, and the junction held 5 bases outside the gene matches. Germline V lookup: CDR1 SGHTA, CDR2 FQGTGA. DNA for the CDR3: TGTGCCAGCAGCTTAGCAGGACAGGGGTTAGAGACCCAGTACTTC. Its protein product is CASSLAGQGLETQYF.

V and J are TRBV2 and TRBJ2-5; the D gene is possibly TRBD2 (6 bases). The CDR3 is 15 amino acids. The ends were cut back, 4 bases at V and 4 bases at J, with 16 bases in the middle. Germline assignment: CDR1 SNHLY and CDR2 FYNNEI. The DNA for the CDR3 is TGTGCCAGCAGTGCTGACGGGGGACGAGGAGAGACCCAGTACTTC. Its translation: CASSADGGRGETQYF. Variable domain in full (rest from reference TRBV2 and TRBJ2-5): EPEVTQTPSHQVTQMGQEVILRCVPISNHLYFYWYRQILGQKVEFLVSFYNNEISEKSEIFDDQFSVERPDGSNFTLKIRSTKLEDSAMYFCASSADGGRGETQYFGPGTRLLVL.

The V and J genes are TRBV4-3 and TRBJ2-3, with 8 bases aligning to TRBD2. The CDR3 runs to 14 residues. With 1 base clipped from V and 8 bases from J, the junction kept 5 bases outside the gene matches. The germline gives CDR1 LGHNA, CDR2 YSLEER. The CDR3 coding sequence is TGCGCCAGCAGCCAAGCAGCGGGGGTTGGTACGCAGTATTTT. Residues: CASSQAAGVGTQYF.

This clonotype was counted only a few times. The rearrangement joins TRBV7-3 to TRBJ2-5; D is unresolved. The CDR3 is made up of 12 amino acids. Germline V gives CDR1 SGHTA, CDR2 FQGTGA. V shed 3 bases and J shed 5 bases, with 7 bases lying between them. CDR3 coding DNA: TGTGCCAGCAGCTTTGTGGGGGAGACCCAGTACTTC. This sequence encodes CASSFVGETQYF.

The rearrangement links TRBV7-3 to TRBJ2-1; 13 bases are shared with TRBD2. The V segment lost 5 bases and the J segment 6 bases; nucleotides outside the gene matches: 7. Germline V CDR1 and CDR2: SGHTA, FQGTGA. The CDR3 has 16 residues. CDR3 residues: CASSLRTSGRLNEQFF. Written as DNA, the CDR3 is TGTGCCAGCAGCCTCAGGACTAGCGGGAGACTCAATGAGCAGTTCTTC.

The gene calls are TRBV5-1 and TRBJ2-7; TRBD1 agrees at 9 bases. Germline CDR1 and CDR2: SGHRS and YFSETQ. This CDR3 region has 15 residues. J was trimmed by 3 bases and V by 0 bases; bases with no gene match: 4. The CDR3 spells CASSLAPGQGYEQYF. The CDR3 DNA is TGCGCCAGCAGCTTGGCCCCGGGACAGGGCTACGAGCAGTACTTC.

The chain links TRBV10-3 to TRBJ2-3, with 10 positions matching TRBD2. V was clipped by 1 base and J by 9 bases; unmatched bases: 13. The germline V gene has CDR1 ENHRY and CDR2 SYGVKD. The CDR3 sequence is 17 residues long. The CDR3 here is CAISEFPLAGFRGTQYF. CDR3 in DNA: TGTGCCATCAGTGAGTTCCCACTAGCGGGATTCCGAGGGACGCAGTATTTT.

The genes are TRBV30 and TRBJ1-2; D gene ambiguous. Trimming removed 3 bases from V and 7 bases from J, with 9 bases in between. The CDR3 runs to 11 residues. CDR1 is GTSNPN, CDR2 SVGIG, per germline (reference sequence). Written as DNA, the CDR3 is TGTGCCTGGAGGCTACGTGGTGGCTACACCTTC. Protein sequence: CAWRLRGGYTF.

The gene calls are TRBV20-1 and TRBJ1-4; D may be TRBD1 (5 bases). There are 14 residues in the CDR3. Germline-derived CDR1 and CDR2 are DFQATT and SNEGSKA (reference sequence). V lost 1 base, J lost 7 bases, and 13 bases lay in between. The CDR3 region has the DNA TGCAGTGCTAGAGGGGGACCGCCCCGTGAAAAACTGTTTTTT. It is translated as CSARGGPPREKLFF.

The chain recombines TRBV28 with TRBJ1-5; D call uncertain. From germline, CDR1 is MDHEN and CDR2 SYDVKM. The V end was cut by 6 bases, the J end by 2 bases, with 11 bases between. There are 14 residues in the CDR3. The CDR3 loop reads CASRAAAGNQPQHF. The CDR3 DNA follows: TGTGCCAGCAGGGCCGCGGCTGGCAATCAGCCCCAGCATTTT.